This T cell receptor beta chain was sequenced in a study of beta chain features in type 1 diabetes (dated by TCRdb to about 2018). For the wider study: Patients and healthy donors did not differ in mean age, gender distribution, total cell number or subset yield. A total of roughly 100,000,000 sorted cells were examined across all samples, and the number of cells per subset was strongly correlated with RNA yield. The study compared TCRB repertoires of sorted circulating CD4+ T cell subsets between recently diagnosed type 1 diabetes patients and matched healthy donors. Regulatory and stem cell-like memory subsets were obtained from only 8 patients and about 8 healthy donors, while naive and central memory subsets were obtained from all 30 or so donors. The research as a whole found: The naive, central memory and regulatory TCRB repertoires appeared to resemble one another more closely among patients than among healthy donors. In all four CD4+ subsets, TCRB CDR3 length was moderately but significantly shorter in type 1 diabetes patients. HLA sub-analyses involved small numbers of individuals, so any influence of HLA type on TCRB rearrangement remained unresolved. At VDJ recombination sites, patients with type 1 diabetes made fewer insertions and deleted more nucleotides, a pattern implying thymic rearrangement abnormalities. Because cDNA was sequenced instead of genomic DNA, activated cells with high expression could be over-represented, although the groups did not differ in activation or CD3 levels. PCR might favor shorter templates, but patient and control samples were amplified and corrected together, so any skew would affect both groups equally.

A single peripheral blood draw of about 116 mL on average was collected from each donor into heparinised tubes. A BD FACSAria II was used to sort naive, central memory, regulatory and stem cell-like memory CD4+ T cells with a panel that included CD45RO, CCR7, CD25, CD127, CD95 and CD27. A purity above 95% was achieved for all sorted populations. PBMCs were isolated right away by Lymphoprep density gradient centrifugation and were stained directly, without culture. So that batch effects would be minimized, each experiment stained and sorted samples in pairs, pairing one healthy donor with one patient. As regards this clone: What antigen it recognizes has not been identified. No per-base quality is available; no much larger clone lies one base away.

The entire isolated RNA was reverse transcribed using the High Capacity cDNA Reverse Transcription Kit, and thus expressed TCRB transcripts were sequenced. Naive, central memory and regulatory T cell samples underwent deep immunoSEQ sequencing, averaging about 3.57 million total reads per sample. Sorted cells were lysed in RLT buffer, and RNA was extracted using DNase-treated RNeasy Micro or Mini kits according to cell number. Each cell subset was processed on its own to prevent cross-contamination, while patient and healthy donor samples were processed together. The immunoSEQ multiplex PCR was used to amplify TCRB sequences from cDNA, yielding 87-bp fragments that span the CDR3 region. The amplicons were sequenced using the Illumina HiSeq platform. As for the original processing: PCR bias was computationally corrected using synthetic template baselines, reads within Hamming distance 2 were collapsed, and singletons that could not be merged were discarded. Reads were aligned to IMGT to assign V, D and J genes, CDR3 length, and insertions or deletions at six rearrangement sites. Within each subset, clonotype counts were normalized to sorted cell number, after which true diversity and Gini coefficients were computed with the tcR R package. Repertoire sharing was quantified using the overlap coefficient calculated on TCRB nucleotide sequences. The immuneACCESS repertoire file appears here via TCRdb, limited to in-frame rearrangements. These files lack a portion of the clones; in checked studies, under half of the deficit traces to unresolved V genes, and the cause of the others is not known. V, J and clone size were drawn from that table, and D and trimming were deduced from the DNA. The sample includes tens of thousands of clones, with about 50% observed a single time. Roughly 0.7% of the sample rests with the top ten.

This TCR derives from a young man with type 1 diabetes. Sequencing input: central memory CD4+ T cells from blood.

The CDR3 sequence is CASSGRGSTDTQYF. The nucleotides read TGTGCCAGCAGTGGTCGGGGAAGCACAGATACGCAGTATTTT. Recombination connected TRBV25-1 to TRBJ2-3, and TRBD2 may be the D gene, going by 5 matching bases. From cysteine to phenylalanine, the CDR3 is 14 amino acids long. The CDR3 DNA has 42 bases and is translated from base 1. Via the germline V gene, CDR1 is MGHDK and CDR2 SYGVNS. V is clipped by 4 bases and J by 0 bases, and the sequence between their germline boundaries is 8 bases long.